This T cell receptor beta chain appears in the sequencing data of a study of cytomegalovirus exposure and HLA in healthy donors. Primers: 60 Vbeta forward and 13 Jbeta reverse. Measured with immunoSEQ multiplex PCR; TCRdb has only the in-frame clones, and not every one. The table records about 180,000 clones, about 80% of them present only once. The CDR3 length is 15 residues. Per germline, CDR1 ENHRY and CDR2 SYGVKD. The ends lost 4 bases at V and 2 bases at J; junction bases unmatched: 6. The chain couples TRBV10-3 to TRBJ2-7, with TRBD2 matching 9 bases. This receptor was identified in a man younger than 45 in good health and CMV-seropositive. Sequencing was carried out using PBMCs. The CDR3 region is CAISASAGGPYEQYF. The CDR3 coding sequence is TGTGCCATCAGTGCTTCGGCGGGAGGGCCCTACGAGCAGTACTTC.